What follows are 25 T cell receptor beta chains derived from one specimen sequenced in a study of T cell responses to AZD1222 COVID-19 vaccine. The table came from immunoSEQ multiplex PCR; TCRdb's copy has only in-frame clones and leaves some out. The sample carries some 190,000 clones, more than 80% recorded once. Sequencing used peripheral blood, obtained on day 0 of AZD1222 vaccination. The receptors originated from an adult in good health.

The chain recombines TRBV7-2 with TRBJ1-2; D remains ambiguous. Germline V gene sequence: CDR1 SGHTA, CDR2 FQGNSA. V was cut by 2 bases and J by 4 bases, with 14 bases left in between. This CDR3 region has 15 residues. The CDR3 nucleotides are TGTGCCAGCAGCTTACCTATGGACGGATCCTATGGCTACACCTTC. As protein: CASSLPMDGSYGYTF.

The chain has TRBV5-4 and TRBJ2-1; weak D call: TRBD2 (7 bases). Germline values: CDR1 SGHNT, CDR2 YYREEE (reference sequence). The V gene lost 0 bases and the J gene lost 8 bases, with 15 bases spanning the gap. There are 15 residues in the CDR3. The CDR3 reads CASSLDREGFDEQFF. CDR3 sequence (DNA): TGTGCCAGCAGCTTGGACAGGGAGGGTTTCGATGAGCAGTTCTTC.

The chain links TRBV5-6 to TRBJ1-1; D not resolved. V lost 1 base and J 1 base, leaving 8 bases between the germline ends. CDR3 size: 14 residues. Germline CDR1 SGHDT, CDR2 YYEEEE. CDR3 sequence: CASSLSGGNTEAFF. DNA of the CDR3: TGTGCCAGCAGCTTGTCTGGCGGGAACACTGAAGCTTTCTTT.

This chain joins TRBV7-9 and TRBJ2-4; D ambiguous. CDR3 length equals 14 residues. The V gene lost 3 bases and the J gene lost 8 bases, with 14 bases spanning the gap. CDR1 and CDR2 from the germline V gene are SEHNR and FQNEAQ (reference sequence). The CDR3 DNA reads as TGTGCCAGCAGCTTTAACCCAGGCGGTGACATTCAGTACTTC. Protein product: CASSFNPGGDIQYF.

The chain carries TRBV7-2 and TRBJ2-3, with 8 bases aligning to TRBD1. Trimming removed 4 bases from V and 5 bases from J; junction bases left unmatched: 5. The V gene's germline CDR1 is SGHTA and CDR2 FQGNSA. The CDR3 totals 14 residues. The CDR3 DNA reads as TGTGCCAGCAGCTCACAACAGGGGGGAGATACGCAGTATTTT. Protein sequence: CASSSQQGGDTQYF.

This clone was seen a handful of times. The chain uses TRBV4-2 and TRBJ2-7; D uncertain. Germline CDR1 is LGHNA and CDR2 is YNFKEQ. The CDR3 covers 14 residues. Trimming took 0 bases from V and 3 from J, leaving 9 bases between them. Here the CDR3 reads CASSQELGSYEQYV. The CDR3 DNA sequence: TGTGCCAGCAGCCAAGAGTTAGGAAGCTACGAGCAGTACGTC.

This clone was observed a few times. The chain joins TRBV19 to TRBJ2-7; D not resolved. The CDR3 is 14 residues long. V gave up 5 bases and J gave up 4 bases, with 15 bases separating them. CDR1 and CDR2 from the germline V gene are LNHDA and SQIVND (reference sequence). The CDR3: CASSLPGSFYEQYF. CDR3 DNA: TGTGCCAGTAGTCTTCCCGGATCTTTTTACGAGCAGTACTTC.

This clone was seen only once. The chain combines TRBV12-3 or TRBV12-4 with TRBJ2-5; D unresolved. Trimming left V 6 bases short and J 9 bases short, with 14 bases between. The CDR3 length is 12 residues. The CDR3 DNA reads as TGTGCCAGCAGGGCAGACCTGGGCGCCCAGTACTTC. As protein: CASRADLGAQYF.

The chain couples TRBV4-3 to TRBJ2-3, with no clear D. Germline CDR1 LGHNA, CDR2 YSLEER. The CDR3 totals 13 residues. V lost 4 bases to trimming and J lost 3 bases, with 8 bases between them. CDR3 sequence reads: CASSPELTDTQYF. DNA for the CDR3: TGCGCCAGCAGCCCCGAATTAACAGATACGCAGTATTTT.

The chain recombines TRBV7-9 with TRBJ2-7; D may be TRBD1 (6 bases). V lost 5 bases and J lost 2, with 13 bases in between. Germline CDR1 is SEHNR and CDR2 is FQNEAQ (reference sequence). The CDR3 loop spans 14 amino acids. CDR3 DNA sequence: TGTGCCAGCAGCCCACAGGGATCCACCTACGAGCAGTACTTC. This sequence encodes CASSPQGSTYEQYF.

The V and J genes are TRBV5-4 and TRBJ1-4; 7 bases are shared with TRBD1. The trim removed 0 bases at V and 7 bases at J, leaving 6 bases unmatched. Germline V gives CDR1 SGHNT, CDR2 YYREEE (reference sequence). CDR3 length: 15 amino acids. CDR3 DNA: TGTGCCAGCAGCTTGGGGGCAGGGGGAGGTGAAAAACTGTTTTTT. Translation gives CASSLGAGGGEKLFF.

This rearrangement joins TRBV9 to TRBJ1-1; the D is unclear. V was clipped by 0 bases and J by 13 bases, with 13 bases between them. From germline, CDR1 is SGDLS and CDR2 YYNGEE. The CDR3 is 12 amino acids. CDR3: CASSVEAAPLFF. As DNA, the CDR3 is TGTGCCAGCAGCGTAGAGGCAGCGCCACTTTTCTTT.

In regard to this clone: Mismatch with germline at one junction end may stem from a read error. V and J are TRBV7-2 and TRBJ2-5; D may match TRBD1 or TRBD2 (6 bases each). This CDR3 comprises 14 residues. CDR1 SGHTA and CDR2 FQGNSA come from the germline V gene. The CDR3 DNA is TGTGCCAGCAGCGGGGGGCGCAACCAGGAGACCCAGTACTTC. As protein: CASSGGRNQETQYF.

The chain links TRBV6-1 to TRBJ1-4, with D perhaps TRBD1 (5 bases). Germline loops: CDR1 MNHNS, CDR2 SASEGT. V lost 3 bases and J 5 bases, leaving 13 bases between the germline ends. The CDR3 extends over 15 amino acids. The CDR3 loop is CASSDFRAGNEKLFF. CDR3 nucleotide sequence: TGTGCCAGCAGTGATTTCAGGGCGGGGAATGAAAAACTGTTTTTT.

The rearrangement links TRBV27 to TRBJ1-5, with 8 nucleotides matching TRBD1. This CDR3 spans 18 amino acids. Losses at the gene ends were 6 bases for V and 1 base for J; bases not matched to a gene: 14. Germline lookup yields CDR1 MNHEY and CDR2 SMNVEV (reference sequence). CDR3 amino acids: CASSPRRTGRMSNQPQHF. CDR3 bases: TGTGCCAGCAGCCCCAGGCGGACAGGGAGGATGAGCAATCAGCCCCAGCATTTT.

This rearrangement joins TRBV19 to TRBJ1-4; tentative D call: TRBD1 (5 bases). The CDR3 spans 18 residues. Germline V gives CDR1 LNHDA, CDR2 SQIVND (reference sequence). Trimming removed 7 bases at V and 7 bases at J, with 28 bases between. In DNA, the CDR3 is TGTGCCAGTACCAAGGCGGCAGGGTATCCCTCCCGAGGTGAAAAACTGTTTTTT. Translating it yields CASTKAAGYPSRGEKLFF.

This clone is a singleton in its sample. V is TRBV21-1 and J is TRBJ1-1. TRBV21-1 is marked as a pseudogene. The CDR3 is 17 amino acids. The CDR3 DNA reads TGTGCCAGCAGCGCGAGGTGGGGAGGGGTCATGAACACTGAAGCTTTCTTT. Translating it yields CASSARWGGVMNTEAFF.

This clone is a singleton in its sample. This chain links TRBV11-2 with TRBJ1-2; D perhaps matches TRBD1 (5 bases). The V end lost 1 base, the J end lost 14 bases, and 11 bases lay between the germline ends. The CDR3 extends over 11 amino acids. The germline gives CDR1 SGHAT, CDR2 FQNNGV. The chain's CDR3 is CASSLGPTATF. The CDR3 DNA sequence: TGTGCCAGCAGCTTAGGTCCGACAGCGACCTTC.

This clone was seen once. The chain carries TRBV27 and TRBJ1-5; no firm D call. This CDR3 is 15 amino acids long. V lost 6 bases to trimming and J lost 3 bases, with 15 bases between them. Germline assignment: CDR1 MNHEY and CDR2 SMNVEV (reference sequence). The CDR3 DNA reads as TGTGCCAGCAGCTCCCGTGATGGATACAATCAGCCCCAGCATTTT. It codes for CASSSRDGYNQPQHF.

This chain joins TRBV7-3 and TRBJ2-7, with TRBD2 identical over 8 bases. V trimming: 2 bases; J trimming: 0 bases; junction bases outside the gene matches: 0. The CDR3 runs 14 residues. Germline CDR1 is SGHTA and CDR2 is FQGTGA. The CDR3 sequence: CASSLAGGSYEQYF. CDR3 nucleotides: TGTGCCAGCAGCTTAGCGGGGGGCTCCTACGAGCAGTACTTC.

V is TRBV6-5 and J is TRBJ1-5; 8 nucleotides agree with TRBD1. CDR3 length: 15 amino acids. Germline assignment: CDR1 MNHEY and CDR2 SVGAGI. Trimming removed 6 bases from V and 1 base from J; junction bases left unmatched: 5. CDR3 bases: TGTGCCAGCAGAACCGGGACAGGAAGCAATCAGCCCCAGCATTTT. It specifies CASRTGTGSNQPQHF.

The CDR3 sequence is CASSHGTGEIQETQYF. CDR3 in DNA: TGTGCCAGCAGTCATGGGACAGGGGAAATCCAAGAGACCCAGTACTTC. The chain combines TRBV27 with TRBJ2-5; 10 bases fit TRBD1. Germline CDR1 is MNHEY and CDR2 is SMNVEV (reference sequence). The CDR3 loop spans 16 amino acids. V dropped 5 bases and J dropped 1; count of bases not matched to a gene: 7.

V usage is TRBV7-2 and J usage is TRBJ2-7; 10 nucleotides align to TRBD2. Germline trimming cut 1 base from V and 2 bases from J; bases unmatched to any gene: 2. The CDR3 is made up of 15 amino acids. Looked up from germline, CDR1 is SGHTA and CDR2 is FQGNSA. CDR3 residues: CASSLVSGGAYEQYV. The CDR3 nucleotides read TGTGCCAGCAGCTTAGTCAGCGGGGGGGCCTACGAGCAGTACGTC.

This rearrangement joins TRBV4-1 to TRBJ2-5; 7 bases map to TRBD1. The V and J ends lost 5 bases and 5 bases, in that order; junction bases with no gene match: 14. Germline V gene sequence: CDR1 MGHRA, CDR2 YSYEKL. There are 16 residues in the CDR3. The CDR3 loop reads CASSTRHRGLTETQYF. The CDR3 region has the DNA TGCGCCAGCAGCACACGCCACAGGGGTTTGACGGAGACCCAGTACTTC.

CDR3 sequence (DNA): TGTGCCCGCCCCATCCGGGACAGGGGAGGCAATGAGCAGTTCTTC. It codes for CARPIRDRGGNEQFF. This rearrangement joins TRBV21-1 to TRBJ2-1; the DNA was not used to check the table's D call, TRBD1. TRBV21-1 represents a pseudogene. CDR3 length: 15 residues.